These 9 T cell receptor beta chains were sequenced from one sample in a study of technical replicates of blood from a handful of donors. Produced via immunoSEQ multiplex PCR; TCRdb's table is partial and in-frame only. Of about 59,000 clones listed, approximately 92% are singletons. The sequenced sample was PBMCs. All receptors come from a human donor in good health. Some clones in this sample may be carry-over from other donors' samples.

The rearrangement uses TRBV5-1 and TRBJ2-7; D might be TRBD1 (6 bases). Trimming took 4 bases from V and 5 from J, leaving 19 bases between them. The CDR3 consists of 15 residues. Germline values: CDR1 SGHRS, CDR2 YFSETQ. CDR3 sequence: CASSTQDPDSNEQYF. In DNA form, the CDR3 reads TGCGCCAGCAGCACCCAGGACCCGGACAGTAACGAGCAGTACTTC.

This clone is a singleton in its sample. The chain is built from TRBV7-9 and TRBJ2-1, with a weak D call TRBD2 (5 bases). In germline, CDR1 is SEHNR, CDR2 FQNEAQ (reference sequence). This CDR3 has 14 amino acids. The ends were cut back, 6 bases at V and 8 bases at J, with 17 bases in the middle. The CDR3 DNA sequence: TGTGCCAGCAGTCTTAGCGCCATCCAGGATGAGCAGTTCTTC. Encoded protein: CASSLSAIQDEQFF.

This sequence joins TRBV13 and TRBJ1-2; tentatively, D is TRBD1 (5 bases). The ends were cut back, 2 bases at V and 6 bases at J, with 13 bases in the middle. Germline CDR1 reads PRHDT; CDR2 reads FYEKMQ (reference sequence). This CDR3 spans 14 amino acids. The chain's CDR3 is CASSLYLDTHGYTF. In DNA, the CDR3 is TGTGCCAGCAGCTTATATCTGGACACTCATGGCTACACCTTC. The full variable domain, completed using reference TRBV13 and TRBJ1-2, is AAGVIQSPRHLIKEKRETATLKCYPIPRHDTVYWYQQGPGQDPQFLISFYEKMQSDKGSIPDRFSAQQFSDYHSELNMSSLELGDSALYFCASSLYLDTHGYTFGSGTRLTVV.

The chain couples TRBV27 to TRBJ2-7; 7 bases line up with TRBD1. Germline CDR1 is MNHEY and CDR2 is SMNVEV (reference sequence). Trimming took 3 bases from V and 0 from J; bases not matched to a gene: 5. This CDR3 region has 15 residues. The CDR3 loop reads CASSLTGTASYEQYF. CDR3 in DNA: TGTGCCAGCAGTTTGACCGGGACAGCCTCCTACGAGCAGTACTTC.

The chain recombines TRBV6-5 with TRBJ2-4; D remains ambiguous. Trimming stripped 5 bases from V and 0 bases from J, with 8 bases between. CDR3 length: 14 amino acids. Germline V gene data show CDR1 as MNHEY and CDR2 as SVGAGI. The CDR3 is CASSPPGAKNIQYF. The CDR3 DNA sequence: TGTGCCAGCAGTCCCCCCGGAGCCAAAAACATTCAGTACTTC.

The chain is built from TRBV27 and TRBJ2-5; D remains ambiguous. The V gene's germline CDR1 is MNHEY and CDR2 SMNVEV (reference sequence). CDR3 length: 12 amino acids. V gave up 7 bases and J gave up 5 bases, with 11 bases separating them. CDR3 region: CASTPGFETQYF. The CDR3 bases are TGTGCCAGCACCCCGGGTTTCGAGACCCAGTACTTC.

This chain connects TRBV4-3 to TRBJ1-5; the D is unclear. Germline V lookup: CDR1 LGHNA, CDR2 YSLEER. This CDR3 spans 13 amino acids. Trimming cost V 4 bases and J 7 bases, with 11 bases left between them. This chain's CDR3 is CASSLRPQQPQHF. Written as DNA, the CDR3 is TGCGCCAGCAGCCTCCGCCCTCAGCAGCCCCAGCATTTT.

The chain uses TRBV7-3 and TRBJ2-1; 9 bases are shared with TRBD2. J gave up 8 bases and V 7 bases, and 12 bases lay outside the gene matches. CDR3 length: 15 amino acids. Germline V gene data show CDR1 as SGHTA and CDR2 as FQGTGA. For the CDR3, the DNA is TGTGCCAGCACCTCCACGGTAGCGGGAGTAGATGAGCAGTTCTTC. Protein product: CASTSTVAGVDEQFF.

The rearrangement uses TRBV7-2 and TRBJ2-3; D might be TRBD1 (5 bases). The CDR3 has 15 residues. Trimming left V 4 bases short and J 5 bases short, with 16 bases between. Germline assignment: CDR1 SGHTA and CDR2 FQGNSA. For the CDR3, the DNA is TGTGCCAGCAGCTCAGGTTCGGACACGAGAGATACGCAGTATTTT. Its translation is CASSSGSDTRDTQYF.